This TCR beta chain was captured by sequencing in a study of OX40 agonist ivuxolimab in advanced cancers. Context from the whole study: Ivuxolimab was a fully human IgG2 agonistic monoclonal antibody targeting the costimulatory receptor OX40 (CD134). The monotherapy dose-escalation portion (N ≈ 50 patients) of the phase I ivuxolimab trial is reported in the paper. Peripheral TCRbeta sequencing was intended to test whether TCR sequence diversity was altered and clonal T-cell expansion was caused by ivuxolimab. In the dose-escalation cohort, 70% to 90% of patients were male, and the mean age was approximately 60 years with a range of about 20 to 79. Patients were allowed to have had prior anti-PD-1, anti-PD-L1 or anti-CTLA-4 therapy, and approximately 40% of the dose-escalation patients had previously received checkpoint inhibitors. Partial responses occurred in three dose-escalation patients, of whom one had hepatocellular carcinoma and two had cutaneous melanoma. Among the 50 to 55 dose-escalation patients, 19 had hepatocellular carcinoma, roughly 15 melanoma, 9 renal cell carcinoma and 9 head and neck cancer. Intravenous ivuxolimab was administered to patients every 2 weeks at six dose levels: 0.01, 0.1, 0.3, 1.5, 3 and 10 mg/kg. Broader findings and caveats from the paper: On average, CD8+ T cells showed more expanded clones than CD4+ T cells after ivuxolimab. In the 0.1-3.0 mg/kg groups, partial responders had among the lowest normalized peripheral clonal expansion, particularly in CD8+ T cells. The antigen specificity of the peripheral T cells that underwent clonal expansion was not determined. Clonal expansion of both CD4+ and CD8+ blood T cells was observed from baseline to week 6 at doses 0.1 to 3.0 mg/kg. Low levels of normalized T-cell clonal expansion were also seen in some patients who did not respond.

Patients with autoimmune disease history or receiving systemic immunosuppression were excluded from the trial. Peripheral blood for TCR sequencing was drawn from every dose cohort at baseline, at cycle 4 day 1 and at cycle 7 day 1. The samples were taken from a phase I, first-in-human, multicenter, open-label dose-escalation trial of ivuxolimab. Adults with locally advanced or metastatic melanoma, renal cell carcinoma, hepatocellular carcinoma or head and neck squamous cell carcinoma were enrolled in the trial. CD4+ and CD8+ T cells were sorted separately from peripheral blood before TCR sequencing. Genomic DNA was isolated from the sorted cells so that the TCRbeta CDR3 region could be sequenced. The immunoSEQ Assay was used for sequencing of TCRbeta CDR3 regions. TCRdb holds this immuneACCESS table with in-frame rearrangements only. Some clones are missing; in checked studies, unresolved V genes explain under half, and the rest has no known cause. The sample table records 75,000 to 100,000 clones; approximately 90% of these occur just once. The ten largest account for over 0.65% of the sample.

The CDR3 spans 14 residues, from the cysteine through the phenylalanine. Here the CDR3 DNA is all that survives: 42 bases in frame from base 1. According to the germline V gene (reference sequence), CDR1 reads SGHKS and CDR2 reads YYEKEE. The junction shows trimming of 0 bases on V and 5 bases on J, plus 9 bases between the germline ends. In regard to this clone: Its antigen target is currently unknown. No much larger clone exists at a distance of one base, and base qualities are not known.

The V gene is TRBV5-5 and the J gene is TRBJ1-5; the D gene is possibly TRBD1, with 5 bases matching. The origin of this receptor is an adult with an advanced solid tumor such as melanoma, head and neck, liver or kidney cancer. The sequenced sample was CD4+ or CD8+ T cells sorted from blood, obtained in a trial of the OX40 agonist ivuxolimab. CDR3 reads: CASSLAGTDQPQHF. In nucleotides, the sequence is TGTGCCAGCAGCTTGGCCGGGACGGATCAGCCCCAGCATTTT.